One sample yielded the 8 T cell receptor beta chains listed below, sequenced in a study of shared clonotypes between healthy human individuals. The table came from immunoSEQ multiplex PCR; TCRdb's copy has only in-frame clones and leaves some out. The sample carries about 820,000 clones, nearly 95% recorded once. Only CD45RO-negative cells positively selected for CCR7 counted as naive CD8 cells, so terminally differentiated effector memory CD45RA+ cells were excluded. The sequencing sample was made of naive CD8+ T cells sorted from blood. The receptors stem from a man between 25 and 39 years old in good health.

The V call is TRBV7-2, the J call TRBJ2-7, with 8 positions matching TRBD2. The V gene end was trimmed by 5 bases and the J gene end by 2 bases; junction bases not matched to a gene: 8. CDR3 length equals 15 residues. The germline CDR1 and CDR2 sequences are SGHTA and FQGNSA. CDR3 bases: TGTGCCAGCAGCGGATCGGGACTAGTCGCCTACGAGCAGTACTTC. Protein: CASSGSGLVAYEQYF.

This chain connects TRBV29-1 to TRBJ2-1, with unresolved D. The CDR3 sequence is 15 residues long. Trimming removed 3 bases at V and 0 bases at J, with 12 bases between. CDR1 and CDR2 from the germline V gene are SQVTM and ANQGSEA. Written as DNA, the CDR3 is TGCAGCGTTGAGGGTCACCTGATCTCCTACAATGAGCAGTTCTTC. It translates to CSVEGHLISYNEQFF.

Comment on this clone: Because the CDR3's place on the DNA is in doubt, the DNA is left out and the CDR3 is given as listed by TCRdb. J is TRBJ2-7 and V is TRBV27; whether TRBD1, the table's D call, matches the DNA was not checked. The V gene's germline CDR1 is MNHEY and CDR2 SMNVEV (reference sequence). The CDR3 numbers 15 amino acids, ends counted. The CDR3 reads CASSFGPGSAYEQYF.

V and J are TRBV5-6 and TRBJ1-2, with TRBD1 identical over 11 bases. The J segment lost 6 bases and the V segment lost 1 base, leaving 11 bases of the junction unmatched. From germline, CDR1 is SGHDT and CDR2 YYEEEE. The CDR3 runs 17 residues. Here the CDR3 DNA reads TGTGCCAGCAGCTTGACACCGACCGGGACAGGGGGAGATGGCTACACCTTC. Translating gives CASSLTPTGTGGDGYTF.

The rearrangement links TRBV5-4 to TRBJ2-7; D is perhaps TRBD1 or TRBD2 (6 bases each). The germline V gene encodes CDR1 SGHNT and CDR2 YYREEE (reference sequence). The CDR3 length is 15 residues. V lost 3 bases, J lost 3 bases, and 16 bases lay in between. The CDR3 protein is CASSWGASGGYEQYF. Here the CDR3 DNA reads TGTGCCAGCAGCTGGGGGGCATCGGGCGGCTACGAGCAGTACTTC.

V gene TRBV7-8 combines with J gene TRBJ2-7; D may be TRBD1 (6 bases). V shed 1 base and J shed 3 bases, with 13 bases lying between them. The germline V gene has CDR1 SGHVS and CDR2 FQNEAQ. The CDR3 sequence is 15 residues long. The CDR3 loop reads CASSLDTGLYYEQYF. In nucleotides, the CDR3 is TGTGCCAGCAGCTTAGACACAGGGTTATACTACGAGCAGTACTTC.

This chain uses TRBV5-4 with TRBJ2-5; 9 bases line up with TRBD2. CDR3 size: 15 residues. The trim removed 1 base at V and 4 bases at J, leaving 5 bases unmatched. Germline values: CDR1 SGHNT, CDR2 YYREEE (reference sequence). CDR3 region: CASSLWREGRETQYF. As DNA, the CDR3 is TGTGCCAGCAGCTTGTGGCGGGAGGGCCGAGAGACCCAGTACTTC.

This chain links TRBV30 with TRBJ1-4, with 7 nucleotides matching TRBD1. Trimming cost V 0 bases and J 5 bases; bases outside gene matches: 6. CDR3 length equals 15 residues. Germline loops: CDR1 GTSNPN, CDR2 SVGIG (reference sequence). The CDR3: CAWSVGTVNNEKLFF. For the CDR3, the DNA is TGTGCCTGGAGTGTAGGGACAGTCAACAATGAAAAACTGTTTTTT.